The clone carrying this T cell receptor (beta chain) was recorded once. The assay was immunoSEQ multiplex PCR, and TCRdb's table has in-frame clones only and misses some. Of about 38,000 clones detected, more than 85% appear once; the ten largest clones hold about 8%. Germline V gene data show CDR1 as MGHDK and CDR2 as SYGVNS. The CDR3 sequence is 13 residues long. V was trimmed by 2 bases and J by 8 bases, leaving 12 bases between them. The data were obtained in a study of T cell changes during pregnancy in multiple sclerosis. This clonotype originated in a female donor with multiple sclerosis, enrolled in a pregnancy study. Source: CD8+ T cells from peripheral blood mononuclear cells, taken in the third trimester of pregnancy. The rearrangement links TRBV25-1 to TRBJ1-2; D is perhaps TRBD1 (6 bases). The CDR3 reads CASSETGYEGYTF. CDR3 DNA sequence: TGTGCCAGCAGTGAAACAGGGTATGAGGGCTACACCTTC.